The 5 T cell receptor beta chains below all came from one sample that was sequenced in a study of regulatory T cells in long-lasting Graves disease. Stated time point: persistent/refractory GD, antithyroid drugs over 5 years with positive TRAb. The TCR library used RNA extracted from PBMCs. Libraries of TCR beta came from iRepertoire HTBI primers plus Arm-PCR of CDR3 regions. TCRdb used MiXCR to reprocess the multiplex PCR reads, holding one entry per CDR3 protein. This sample has more than 350,000 distinct CDR3 sequences; approximately 22% occur once, and the top ten carry roughly an eighth. This sample comprised peripheral blood mononuclear cells (PBMCs), obtained when the disease was refractory, from a patient treated with antithyroid drugs. The source of these receptors is a female donor with Graves disease.

This clonotype appeared many times. The rearrangement uses TRBV27 and TRBJ1-4, with D possibly being TRBD1 (6 bases). Trimming removed 7 bases from V and 8 bases from J, with 14 bases in between. This CDR3 is 13 amino acids long. CDR1 and CDR2 (germline): MNHEY, SMNVEV (reference sequence). CDR3: CASTGGGREKLFF. DNA of the CDR3: TGTGCCAGCACCGGAGGGGGTCGGGAAAAACTGTTTTTT.

This clonotype was counted a few times. CDR3 sequence: CASSITEHYNSPLHF. CDR3 bases: TGTGCCAGCAGTATAACAGAGCACTATAATTCACCCCTCCACTTT. The gene calls are TRBV27 and TRBJ1-6; the D is unclear. The CDR3 is 15 residues long. V lost 5 bases and J 3 bases, leaving 11 bases between the germline ends. The germline CDR1 and CDR2 sequences are MNHEY and SMNVEV (reference sequence).

This clonotype was counted only a few times. The V call is TRBV19, the J call TRBJ2-7; 8 bases are a match to TRBD1. This CDR3 is built from 14 residues. CDR1 is LNHDA and CDR2 is SQIVND in the germline V gene (reference sequence). Germline trimming cut 6 bases from V and 4 bases from J; bases unmatched to any gene: 8. CDR3 DNA: TGTGCCAGTAGCCTGACAGGGGTACTATACGAGCAGTACTTC. As protein: CASSLTGVLYEQYF.

This clonotype was observed many times. The J gene is TRBJ1-1, the V gene TRBV20-1; D is unresolved. Germline V gene data show CDR1 as DFQATT and CDR2 as SNEGSKA (reference sequence). V gave up 2 bases and J gave up 3 bases, with 7 bases separating them. The CDR3 length is 12 residues. CDR3 nucleotides: TGCAGTGCTAGATGGGGTTACACTGAAGCTTTCTTT. Residues: CSARWGYTEAFF.

V gene TRBV11-2 combines with J gene TRBJ1-1; D is perhaps TRBD1 (5 bases). V lost 5 bases to trimming and J lost 1 base, with 11 bases between them. CDR3 length equals 14 residues. Germline CDR1 SGHAT, CDR2 FQNNGV. CDR3 DNA sequence: TGTGCCAGCAGCCTGGCGGGGACGAACACTGAAGCTTTCTTT. Amino acids: CASSLAGTNTEAFF.